This paragraph reports one TCR beta chain. The germline gives CDR1 SGHVS, CDR2 FQNEAQ. V lost 2 bases and J 5 bases, leaving 16 bases between the germline ends. This CDR3 has 16 residues. The data were taken from a study of blood T cell repertoires in COVID-19. Per the original data handling: Cell counts per sample came from amplifying reference gene primers. This table comes from immunoSEQ multiplex PCR, and its TCRdb copy is limited to in-frame clones, with some not included. For V, J and clone size, that table is used; D and trimming come from the DNA. This sample has about 140,000 clones, with about 89% found just once.

The sequencing input was peripheral blood. The source is a man between 60 and 70 years old with active or convalescent COVID-19. The J gene is TRBJ2-1, the V gene TRBV7-8; possibly TRBD2 for D (7 bases). The CDR3 bases are TGTGCCAGCAGCTTACTGGTGGCGGGGGCTAACAATGAGCAGTTCTTC. It yields the protein CASSLLVAGANNEQFF.